This passage covers 9 T cell receptor beta chains from one sample sequenced in a study of T cells after yellow fever vaccination. TCRdb re-derived calls from the 5' RACE reads in MiXCR, one entry per CDR3 protein. Of around 73,000 distinct CDR3 sequences in the sample, roughly 7.4% were seen once. The source material was CD8+ T cells sorted from PBMCs, sampled on the day of the yellow fever booster vaccination. All receptors derive from a man under 40 who received the YFV17D yellow fever vaccine.

V and J are TRBV29-1 and TRBJ2-6; unclear D gene. Looked up from germline, CDR1 is SQVTM and CDR2 is ANQGSEA. V lost 5 bases, J lost 0 bases, and 14 bases lay in between. The CDR3 has 16 residues. The CDR3 sequence: CSVLPDGLSGANVLTF. For the CDR3, the DNA is TGCAGCGTTCTCCCCGATGGCCTCTCTGGGGCCAACGTCCTGACTTTC.

In its sample, this clonotype was seen a few times. The J gene is TRBJ2-2, the V gene TRBV29-1, with D tentatively TRBD1 or TRBD2 (6 bases each). With 6 bases removed from V and 1 base from J, the gap between germline ends came to 12 bases. CDR1 is SQVTM and CDR2 is ANQGSEA in the germline V gene. The length of the CDR3 is 14 residues. CDR3 nucleotide sequence: TGCAGCGTAGTGGGGGGCGAGAACACCGGGGAGCTGTTTTTT. Translation gives CSVVGGENTGELFF.

This clonotype occurred many times. The chain carries TRBV7-9 and TRBJ2-1; no definite D call. Trimming cost V 5 bases and J 0 bases, with 8 bases left between them. The germline CDR1 and CDR2 sequences are SEHNR and FQNEAQ (reference sequence). The CDR3 is made up of 14 amino acids. CDR3 DNA sequence: TGTGCCAGCAGCGGTCTGGGCTCCTACAATGAGCAGTTCTTC. This encodes CASSGLGSYNEQFF.

The chain couples TRBV29-1 to TRBJ2-7, with D possibly TRBD1 on 5 matching bases. The germline V and J ends were trimmed by 1 base and 1 base, with 11 bases remaining between them. The length of the CDR3 is 14 residues. Germline V gives CDR1 SQVTM, CDR2 ANQGSEA. The CDR3 DNA reads as TGCAGCGTTGAAGCTCGACCAGGGTCCTACGAGCAGTACTTC. This translates into CSVEARPGSYEQYF.

The chain is built from TRBV3-1 and TRBJ2-1, with a weak D call TRBD2 (5 bases). Trimming removed 1 base at V and 14 bases at J, with 12 bases between. The germline gives CDR1 LGHDT, CDR2 YNNKEL (reference sequence). This CDR3 region has 12 residues. CDR3 nucleotide sequence: TGTGCCAGCAGCCAAGTTGGCGGGTGGGAGTTCTTC. Amino acid sequence: CASSQVGGWEFF.

This clonotype has a count of ten or more. This chain uses TRBV5-1 with TRBJ2-1, with TRBD2 matching 10 bases. Germline loops: CDR1 SGHRS, CDR2 YFSETQ. This CDR3 contains 16 residues. Trimming removed 0 bases from V and 7 bases from J; junction bases left unmatched: 7. This CDR3 reads CASSLESGRAGNEQFF. The CDR3 DNA is TGCGCCAGCAGCTTGGAAAGCGGGAGGGCCGGGAATGAGCAGTTCTTC.

CDR3 amino acids: CSARPAGASAFTDTQYF. The CDR3, as DNA: TGCAGTGCTAGACCAGCGGGAGCGTCAGCGTTTACAGATACGCAGTATTTT. This chain joins TRBV20-1 and TRBJ2-3, with TRBD2 matching 8 bases. Germline values: CDR1 DFQATT, CDR2 SNEGSKA (reference sequence). The junction had 13 bases not matched to a gene; V was cut back by 2 bases and J by 3 bases. This CDR3 is 17 amino acids long.

This clonotype was found a few times. The rearrangement links TRBV11-2 to TRBJ2-3, with 8 nucleotides matching TRBD1. Unmatched junction bases numbered 5, after V lost 1 base and J lost 5 bases. The length of the CDR3 is 15 residues. CDR1 is SGHAT, CDR2 FQNNGV, per germline. The DNA of the CDR3 is TGTGCCAGCAGCTTAGGAACAGGGGGTAGAGATACGCAGTATTTT. Its protein product is CASSLGTGGRDTQYF.

This clonotype occurred a few times. The J gene is TRBJ2-1, the V gene TRBV20-1; D is uncertain. Trimming removed 3 bases at V and 3 bases at J, with 18 bases between. Per germline, CDR1 DFQATT and CDR2 SNEGSKA (reference sequence). CDR3 length: 16 residues. CDR3 sequence: CSASTAEGINYNEQFF. CDR3 nucleotide sequence: TGCAGTGCTAGTACCGCCGAAGGGATCAACTACAATGAGCAGTTCTTC.